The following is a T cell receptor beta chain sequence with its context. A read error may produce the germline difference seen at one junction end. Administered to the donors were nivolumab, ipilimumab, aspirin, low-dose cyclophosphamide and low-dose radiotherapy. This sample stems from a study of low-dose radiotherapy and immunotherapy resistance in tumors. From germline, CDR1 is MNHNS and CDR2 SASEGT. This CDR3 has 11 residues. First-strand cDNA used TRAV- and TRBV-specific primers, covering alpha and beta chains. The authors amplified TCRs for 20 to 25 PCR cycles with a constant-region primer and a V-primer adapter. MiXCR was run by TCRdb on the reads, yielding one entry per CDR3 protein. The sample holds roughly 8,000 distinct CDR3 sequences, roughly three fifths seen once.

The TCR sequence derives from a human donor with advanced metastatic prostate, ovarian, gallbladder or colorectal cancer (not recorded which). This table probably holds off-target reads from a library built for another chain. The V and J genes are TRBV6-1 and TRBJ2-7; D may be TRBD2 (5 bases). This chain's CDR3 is CASSEGPGNDF. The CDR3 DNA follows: TGTGCCAGCAGTGAAGGTCCGGGGAACGATTTC.